This T cell receptor (beta chain) was retrieved from a study of blood T cell repertoires in COVID-19. Study-level background: Nucleic acid was either cDNA or gDNA, and it came from T cells, B-cell-depleted T cells, or PBMCs.

This clone was seen only once. The CDR3 is made up of 16 amino acids. The ends were cut back, 2 bases at V and 0 bases at J, with 11 bases in the middle. Germline V gene sequence: CDR1 SGHAT, CDR2 FQNNGV. TCRdb's table, derived via immunoSEQ multiplex PCR, lists solely in-frame clones and lacks some. The profile shows approximately 90,000 clones, roughly four fifths of them singletons. The sample comprised peripheral blood. V gene TRBV11-2 combines with J gene TRBJ1-3, with TRBD1 as a possible D gene (5 bases). The origin of this receptor is a woman aged 80 or over with acute or convalescent COVID-19. CDR3 coding DNA: TGTGCCAGCAGCTTACAGGGCCTAAGCTCTGGAAACACCATATATTTT. It codes for CASSLQGLSSGNTIYF.